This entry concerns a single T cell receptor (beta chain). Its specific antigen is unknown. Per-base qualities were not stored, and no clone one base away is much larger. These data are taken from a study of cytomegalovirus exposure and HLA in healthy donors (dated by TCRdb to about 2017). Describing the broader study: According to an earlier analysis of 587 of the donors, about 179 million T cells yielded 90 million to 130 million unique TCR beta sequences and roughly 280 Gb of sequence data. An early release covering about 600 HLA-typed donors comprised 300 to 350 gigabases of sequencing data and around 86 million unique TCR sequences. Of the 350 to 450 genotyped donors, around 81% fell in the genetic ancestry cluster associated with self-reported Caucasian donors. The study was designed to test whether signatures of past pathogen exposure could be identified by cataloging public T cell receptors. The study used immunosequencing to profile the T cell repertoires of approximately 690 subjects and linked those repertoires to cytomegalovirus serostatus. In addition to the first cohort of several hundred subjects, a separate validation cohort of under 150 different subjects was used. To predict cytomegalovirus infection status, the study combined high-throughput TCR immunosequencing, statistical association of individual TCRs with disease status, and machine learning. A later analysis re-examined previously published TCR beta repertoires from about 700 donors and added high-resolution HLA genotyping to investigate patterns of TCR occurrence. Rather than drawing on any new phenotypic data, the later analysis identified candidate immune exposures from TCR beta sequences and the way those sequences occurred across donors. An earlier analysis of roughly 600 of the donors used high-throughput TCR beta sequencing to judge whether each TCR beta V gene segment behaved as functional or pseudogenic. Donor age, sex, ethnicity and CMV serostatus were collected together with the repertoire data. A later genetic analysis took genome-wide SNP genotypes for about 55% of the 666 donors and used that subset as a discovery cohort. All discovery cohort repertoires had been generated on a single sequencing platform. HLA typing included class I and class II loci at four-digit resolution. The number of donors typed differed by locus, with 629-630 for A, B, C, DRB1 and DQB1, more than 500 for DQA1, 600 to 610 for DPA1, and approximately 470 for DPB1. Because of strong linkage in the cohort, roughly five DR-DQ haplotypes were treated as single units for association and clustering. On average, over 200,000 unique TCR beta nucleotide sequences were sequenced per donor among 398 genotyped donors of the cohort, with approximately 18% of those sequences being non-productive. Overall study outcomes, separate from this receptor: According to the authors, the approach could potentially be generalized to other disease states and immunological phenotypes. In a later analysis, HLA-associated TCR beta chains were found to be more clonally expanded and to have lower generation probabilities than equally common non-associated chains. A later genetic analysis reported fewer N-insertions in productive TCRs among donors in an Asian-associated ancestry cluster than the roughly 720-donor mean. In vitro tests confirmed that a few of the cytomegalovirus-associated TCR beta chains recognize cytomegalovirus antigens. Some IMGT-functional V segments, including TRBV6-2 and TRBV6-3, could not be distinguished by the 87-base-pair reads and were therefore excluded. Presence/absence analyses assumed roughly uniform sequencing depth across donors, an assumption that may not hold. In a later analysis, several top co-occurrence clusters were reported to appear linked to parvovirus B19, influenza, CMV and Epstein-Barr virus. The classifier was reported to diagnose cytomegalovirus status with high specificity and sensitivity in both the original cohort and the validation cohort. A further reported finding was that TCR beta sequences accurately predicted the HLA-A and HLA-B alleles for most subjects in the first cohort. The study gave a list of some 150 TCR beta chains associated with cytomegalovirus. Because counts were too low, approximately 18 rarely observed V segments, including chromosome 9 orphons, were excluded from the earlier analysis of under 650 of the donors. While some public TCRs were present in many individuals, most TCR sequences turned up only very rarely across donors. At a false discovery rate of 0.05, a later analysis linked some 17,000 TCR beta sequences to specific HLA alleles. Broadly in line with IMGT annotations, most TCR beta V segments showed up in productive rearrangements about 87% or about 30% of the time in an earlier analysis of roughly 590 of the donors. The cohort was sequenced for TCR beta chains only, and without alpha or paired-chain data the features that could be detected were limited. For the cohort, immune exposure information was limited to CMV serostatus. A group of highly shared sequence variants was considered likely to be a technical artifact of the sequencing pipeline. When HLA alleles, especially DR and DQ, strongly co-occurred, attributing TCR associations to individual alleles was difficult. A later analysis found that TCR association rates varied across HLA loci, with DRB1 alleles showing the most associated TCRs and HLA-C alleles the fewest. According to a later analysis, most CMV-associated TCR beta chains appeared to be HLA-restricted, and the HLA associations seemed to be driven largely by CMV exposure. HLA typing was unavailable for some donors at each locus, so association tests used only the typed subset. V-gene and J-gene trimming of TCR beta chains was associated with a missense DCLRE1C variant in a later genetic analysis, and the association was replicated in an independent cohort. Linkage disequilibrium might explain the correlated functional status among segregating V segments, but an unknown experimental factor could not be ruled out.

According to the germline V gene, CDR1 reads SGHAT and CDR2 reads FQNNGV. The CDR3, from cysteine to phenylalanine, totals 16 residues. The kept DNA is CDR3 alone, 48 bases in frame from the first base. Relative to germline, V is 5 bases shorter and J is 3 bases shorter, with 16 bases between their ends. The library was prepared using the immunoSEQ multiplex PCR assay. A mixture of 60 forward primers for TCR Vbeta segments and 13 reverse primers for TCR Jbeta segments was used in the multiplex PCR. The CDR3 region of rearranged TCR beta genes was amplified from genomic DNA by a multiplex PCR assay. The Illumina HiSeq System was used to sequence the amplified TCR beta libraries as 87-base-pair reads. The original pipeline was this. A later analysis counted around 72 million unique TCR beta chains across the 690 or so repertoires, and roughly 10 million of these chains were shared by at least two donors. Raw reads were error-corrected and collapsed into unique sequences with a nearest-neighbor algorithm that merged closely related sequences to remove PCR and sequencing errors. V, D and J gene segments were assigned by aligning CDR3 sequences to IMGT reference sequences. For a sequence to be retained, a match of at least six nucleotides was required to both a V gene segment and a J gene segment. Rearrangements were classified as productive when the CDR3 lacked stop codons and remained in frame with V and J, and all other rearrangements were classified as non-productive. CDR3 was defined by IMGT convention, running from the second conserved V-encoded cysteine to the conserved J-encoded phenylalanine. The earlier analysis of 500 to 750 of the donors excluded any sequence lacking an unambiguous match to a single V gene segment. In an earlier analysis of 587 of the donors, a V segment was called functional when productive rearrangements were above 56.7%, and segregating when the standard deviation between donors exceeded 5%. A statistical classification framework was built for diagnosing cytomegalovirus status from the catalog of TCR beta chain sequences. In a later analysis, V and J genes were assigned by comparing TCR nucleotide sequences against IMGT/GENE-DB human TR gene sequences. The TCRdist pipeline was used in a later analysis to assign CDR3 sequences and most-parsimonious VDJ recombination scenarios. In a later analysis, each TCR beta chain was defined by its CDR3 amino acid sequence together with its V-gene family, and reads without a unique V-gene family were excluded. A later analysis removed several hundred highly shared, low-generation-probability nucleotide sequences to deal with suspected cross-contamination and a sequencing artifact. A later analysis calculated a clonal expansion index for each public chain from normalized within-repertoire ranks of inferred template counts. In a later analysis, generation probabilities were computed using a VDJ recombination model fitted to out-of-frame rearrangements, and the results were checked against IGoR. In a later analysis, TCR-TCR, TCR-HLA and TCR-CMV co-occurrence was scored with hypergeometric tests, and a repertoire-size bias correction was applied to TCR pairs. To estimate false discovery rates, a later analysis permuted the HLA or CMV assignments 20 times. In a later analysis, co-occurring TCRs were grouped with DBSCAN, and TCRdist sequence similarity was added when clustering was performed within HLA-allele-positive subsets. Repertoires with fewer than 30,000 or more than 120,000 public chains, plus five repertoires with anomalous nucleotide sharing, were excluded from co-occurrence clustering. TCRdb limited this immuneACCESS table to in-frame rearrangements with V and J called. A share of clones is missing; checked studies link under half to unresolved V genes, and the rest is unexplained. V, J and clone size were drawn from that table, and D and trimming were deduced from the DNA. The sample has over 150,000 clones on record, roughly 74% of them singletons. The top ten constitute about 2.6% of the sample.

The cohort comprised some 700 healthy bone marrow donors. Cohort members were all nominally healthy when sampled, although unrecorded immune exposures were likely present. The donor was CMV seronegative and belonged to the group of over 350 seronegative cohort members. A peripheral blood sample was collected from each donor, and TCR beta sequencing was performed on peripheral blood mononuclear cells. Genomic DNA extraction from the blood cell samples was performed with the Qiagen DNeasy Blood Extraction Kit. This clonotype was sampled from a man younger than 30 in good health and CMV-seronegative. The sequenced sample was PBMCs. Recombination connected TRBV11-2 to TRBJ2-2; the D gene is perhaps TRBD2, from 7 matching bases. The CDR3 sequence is CASSPVGGRDTGELFF. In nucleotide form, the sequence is TGTGCCAGCAGCCCTGTGGGGGGGCGGGACACCGGGGAGCTGTTTTTT. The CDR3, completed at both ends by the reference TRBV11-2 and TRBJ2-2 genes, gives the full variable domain EAGVAQSPRYKIIEKRQSVAFWCNPISGHATLYWYQQILGQGPKLLIQFQNNGVVDDSQLPKDRFSAERLKGVDSTLKIQPAKLEDSAVYLCASSPVGGRDTGELFFGEGSRLTVL.